The present T cell receptor beta chain was sequenced within a study of blood T cell repertoires in COVID-19. This CDR3 has 14 amino acids. CDR1 is SGHDT, CDR2 YYEEEE, per germline. V lost 0 bases, J lost 7 bases, and 8 bases lay in between. TCRdb's copy holds only in-frame clones and misses some; the assay was immunoSEQ multiplex PCR. The data show 200,000 or so clones, about 83% seen once. The chain uses TRBV5-6 and TRBJ1-6; D call uncertain. Sequencing was carried out using PBMCs or T cells enriched from blood (not recorded which). The sequence derives from a woman aged 45 to 65 who had been exposed to COVID-19. CDR3 nucleotide sequence: TGTGCCAGCAGCTTGGGGGCAGGAAATTCACCCCTCCACTTT. Residues: CASSLGAGNSPLHF.